The present TCR beta chain was sequenced within a study of T cells in Graves' hyperthyroidism and ophthalmopathy. As for the study in general: Pretreatment peripheral blood was obtained at initial diagnosis.

The CDR3 is 15 amino acids. V was pared by 0 bases and J by 4 bases, with 14 bases between. Germline-derived CDR1 and CDR2 are DFQATT and SNEGSKA (reference sequence). What was amplified from RNA transcripts were TCR beta CDR3 regions. The HTBI primer set was used in a first-round RT-PCR of the TCR CDR3. MiXCR, applied by TCRdb to the multiplex PCR reads, yields one record per CDR3 protein. This sample has a few hundred thousand distinct CDR3 sequences; 15% to 18% occur once, and the top ten carry about 7%. The sequence derives from a woman younger than 45 with Graves' hyperthyroidism. Sequencing used blood. The rearrangement links TRBV20-1 to TRBJ2-3; D is unclear. The CDR3, as DNA: TGCAGTGCTAGAGATCGTGTACCCCGCGCAGATACGCAGTATTTT. This gives the protein CSARDRVPRADTQYF.